This T cell receptor beta chain was found in a study of T cells in Graves' hyperthyroidism and ophthalmopathy. TCR beta CDR3 regions were amplified from RNA transcripts. In the first-round RT-PCR of the TCR CDR3, the HTBI primer set was used. TCRdb used MiXCR to reprocess the multiplex PCR reads, holding one entry per CDR3 protein. The sample includes 220,000 or so distinct CDR3 sequences, 15% to 20% seen only once; the top ten take about 29%. Each ophthalmopathy patient scored at least 3 on the Clinical Activity Score and at least 4 on NOSPECS grade, with duration under 3 months. Trimming stripped 3 bases from V and 9 bases from J, with 15 bases between. CDR1 SNHLY and CDR2 FYNNEI come from the germline V gene. This CDR3 has 15 residues.

The rearrangement links TRBV2 to TRBJ1-6; D is ambiguous. The sequenced sample consisted of blood. This sequence originates from a woman aged 18-35 years with Graves' ophthalmopathy. Here the CDR3 reads CASSDLMGYGSPLHF. The CDR3, as DNA: TGTGCCAGCAGTGATCTTATGGGGTATGGTTCACCCCTCCACTTT. The variable domain in full, completed from reference TRBV2 and TRBJ1-6, reads EPEVTQTPSHQVTQMGQEVILRCVPISNHLYFYWYRQILGQKVEFLVSFYNNEISEKSEIFDDQFSVERPDGSNFTLKIRSTKLEDSAMYFCASSDLMGYGSPLHFGNGTRLTVT.